The TCR beta chain under discussion was sequenced for a study of T cells in localized non-small cell lung cancer (dated by TCRdb to about 2020). In the study overall: The study examined T cell repertoires in roughly 240 patients with early-stage NSCLC and compared tumors with uninvolved tumor-adjacent lungs. Of the NSCLC patients, about 130 were male and approximately 97 were female, and the mean age was around 70 years. The cohort comprised roughly 220 treatment-naïve NSCLC patients with resected, localized lung tumors. On the study overall, not on this receptor specifically: Uninvolved tumor-adjacent lung showed the highest T cell clonality, higher than tumor, which suggests more focused antigenic responses in the uninvolved tumor-adjacent lung. A median of approximately 50 of the top 100 tumor clones turned up in the paired uninvolved adjacent lung, and roughly 28 of those clones also ranked among the top 100 of that same adjacent lung. Multi-region tumor sequencing was not performed, so intratumor heterogeneity could not be excluded. Because the study design was exploratory, TCR variables were selected using unadjusted p-values without false-discovery rate correction. Longer overall survival was associated with higher T cell density in blood, whereas shorter survival was associated with higher clonality in adjacent lung.

The CDR3 covers 15 residues, taking in both the cysteine and the phenylalanine. Kept here is only the CDR3 DNA, which spans 45 bases and is read in frame from base 1. Per the germline V gene, MDHEN is the CDR1 and SYDVKM is the CDR2. Trimming at the junction amounts to 4 bases on V and 0 bases on J, and the germline ends lie 10 bases apart. TCR beta CDR3 regions were sequenced from DNA using the immunoSEQ Assay. As for the authors' bioinformatics: To compute T cell density, TCR beta template counts were normalized to usable DNA, which was estimated by amplifying housekeeping genes. Using the preseqR package, richness was estimated by extrapolating to 120,000 templates for tissue samples and 400,000 templates for PBMC samples. Clonality was defined as one minus Pielou's evenness. Differential abundance testing on productive amino-acid clonotypes, with a minimum total count of 5 and an alpha of 0.1, was used to identify tissue-enriched TCRs. The Jaccard Index and the Morisita Overlap Index were used to quantify repertoire overlap between compartments. GLIPH grouped TCR beta CDR3s together with public tetramer-defined viral CDR3s, and a viral motif had to include at least three viral sequences and show V-gene enrichment. Sourced from immuneACCESS, this table was stored by TCRdb with only in-frame sequences that have V and J called. A share of the clones is absent; for the studies checked, an unresolved V gene accounts for under half, and the remainder has no known explanation. The DNA gave D and trimming, while V, J and clone size come from that table. For this sample there are under 25,000 clones; about 90% appear just once. 3.5% to 5% of the sample is taken by the ten largest.

At diagnosis, peripheral blood, uninvolved tumor-adjacent lung and tumor were collected and were preserved as a mix of fresh-frozen and FFPE material. For TCR repertoire profiling, the blood samples were analyzed as peripheral blood mononuclear cells. Concerning this clone: Its antigen is still unknown. Per-base quality was not reported, and no clone a single base away is much larger than it.

This chain is built from TRBV28 and TRBJ2-4, with no confident D gene call. The sequence derives from a male donor aged 60 or over with stage I squamous cell lung carcinoma. The sample consisted of peripheral blood, taken before any cancer treatment. The CDR3 in this case is CASSSHNLAKNIQYF. The nucleotide sequence is TGTGCCAGCAGTTCACATAATCTAGCCAAAAACATTCAGTACTTC.